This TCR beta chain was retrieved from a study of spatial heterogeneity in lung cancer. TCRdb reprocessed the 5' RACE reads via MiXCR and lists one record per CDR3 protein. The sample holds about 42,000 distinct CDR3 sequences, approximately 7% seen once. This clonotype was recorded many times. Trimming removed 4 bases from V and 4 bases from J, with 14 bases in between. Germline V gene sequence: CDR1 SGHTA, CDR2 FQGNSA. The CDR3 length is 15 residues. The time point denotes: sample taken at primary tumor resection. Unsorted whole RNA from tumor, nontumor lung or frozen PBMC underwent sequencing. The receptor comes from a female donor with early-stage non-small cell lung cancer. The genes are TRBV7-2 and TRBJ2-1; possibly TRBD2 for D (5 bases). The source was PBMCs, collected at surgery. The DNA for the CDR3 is TGTGCCAGCAGCTCCCAATTCCGGGAATACAATGAGCAGTTCTTC. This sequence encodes CASSSQFREYNEQFF.